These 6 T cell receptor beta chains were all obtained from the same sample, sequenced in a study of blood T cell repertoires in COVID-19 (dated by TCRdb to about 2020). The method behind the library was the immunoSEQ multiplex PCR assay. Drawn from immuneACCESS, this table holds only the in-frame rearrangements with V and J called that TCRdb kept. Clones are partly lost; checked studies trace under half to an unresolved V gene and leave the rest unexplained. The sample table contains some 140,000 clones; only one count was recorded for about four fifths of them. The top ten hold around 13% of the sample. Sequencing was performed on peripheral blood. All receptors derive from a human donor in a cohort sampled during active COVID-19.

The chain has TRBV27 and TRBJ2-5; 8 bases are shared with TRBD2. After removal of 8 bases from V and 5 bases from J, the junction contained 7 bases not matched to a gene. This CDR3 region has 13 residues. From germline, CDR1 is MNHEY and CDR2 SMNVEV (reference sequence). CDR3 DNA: TGTGCCAGCCGGCGGGGGGCCTGGGAGACCCAGTACTTC. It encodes CASRRGAWETQYF.

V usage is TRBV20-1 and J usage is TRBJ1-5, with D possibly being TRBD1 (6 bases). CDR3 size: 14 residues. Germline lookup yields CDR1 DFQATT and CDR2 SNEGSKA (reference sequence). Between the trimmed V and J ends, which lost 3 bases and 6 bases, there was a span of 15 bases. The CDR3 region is CSASQGRFGQPQHF. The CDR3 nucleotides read TGCAGTGCTAGTCAGGGGCGCTTTGGTCAGCCCCAGCATTTT.

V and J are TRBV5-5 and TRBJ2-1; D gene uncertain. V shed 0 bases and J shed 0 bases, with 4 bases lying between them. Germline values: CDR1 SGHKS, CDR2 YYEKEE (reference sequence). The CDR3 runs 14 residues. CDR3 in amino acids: CASSLGSSYNEQFF. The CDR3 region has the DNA TGTGCCAGCAGCTTGGGGAGCTCCTACAATGAGCAGTTCTTC.

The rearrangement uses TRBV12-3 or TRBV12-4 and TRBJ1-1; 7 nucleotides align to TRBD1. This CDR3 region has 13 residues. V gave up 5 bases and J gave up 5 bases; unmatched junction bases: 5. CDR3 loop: CASSHSTGTEAFF. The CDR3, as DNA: TGTGCCAGCAGTCATTCGACAGGGACTGAAGCTTTCTTT.

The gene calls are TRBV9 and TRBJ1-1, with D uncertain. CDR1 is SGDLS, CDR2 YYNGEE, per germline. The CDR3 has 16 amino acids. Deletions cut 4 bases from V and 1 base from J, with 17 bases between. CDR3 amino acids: CASSPRAVPSNTEAFF. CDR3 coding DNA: TGTGCCAGCAGCCCCCGCGCGGTGCCTTCGAACACTGAAGCTTTCTTT.

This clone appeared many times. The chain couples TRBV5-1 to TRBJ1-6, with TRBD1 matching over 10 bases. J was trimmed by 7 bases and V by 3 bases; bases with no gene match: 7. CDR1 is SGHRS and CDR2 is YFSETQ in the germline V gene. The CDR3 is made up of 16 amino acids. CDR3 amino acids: CASSSEDRGRNSPLHF. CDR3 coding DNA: TGCGCCAGCAGCTCAGAAGACAGGGGGCGGAATTCACCCCTCCACTTT.